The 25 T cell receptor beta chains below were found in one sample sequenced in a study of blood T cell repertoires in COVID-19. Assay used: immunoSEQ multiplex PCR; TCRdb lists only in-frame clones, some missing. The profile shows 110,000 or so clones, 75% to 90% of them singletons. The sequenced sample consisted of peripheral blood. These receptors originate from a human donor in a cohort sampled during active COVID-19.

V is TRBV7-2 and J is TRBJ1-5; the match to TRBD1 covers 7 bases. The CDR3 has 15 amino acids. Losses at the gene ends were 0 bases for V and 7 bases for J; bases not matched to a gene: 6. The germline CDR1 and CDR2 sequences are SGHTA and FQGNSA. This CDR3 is CASSLARDRSQPQHF. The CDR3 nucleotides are TGTGCCAGCAGCTTAGCCCGGGACAGAAGCCAGCCCCAGCATTTT.

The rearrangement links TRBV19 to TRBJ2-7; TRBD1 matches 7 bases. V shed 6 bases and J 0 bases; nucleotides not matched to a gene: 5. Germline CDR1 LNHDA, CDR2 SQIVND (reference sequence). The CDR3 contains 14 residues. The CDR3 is CASSYTGDSYEQYF. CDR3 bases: TGTGCCAGTAGCTATACAGGGGACTCCTACGAGCAGTACTTC.

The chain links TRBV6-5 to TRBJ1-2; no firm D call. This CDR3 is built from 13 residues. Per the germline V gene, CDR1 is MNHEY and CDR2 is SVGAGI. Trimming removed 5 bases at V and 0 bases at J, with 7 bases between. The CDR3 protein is CASSTQANYGYTF. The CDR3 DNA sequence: TGTGCCAGCAGTACCCAGGCTAACTATGGCTACACCTTC.

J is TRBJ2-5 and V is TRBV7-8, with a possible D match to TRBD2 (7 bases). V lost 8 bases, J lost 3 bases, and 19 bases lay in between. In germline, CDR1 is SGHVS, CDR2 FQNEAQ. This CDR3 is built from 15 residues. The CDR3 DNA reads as TGTGCCAGCCTTCGGGGGGCGCGTTCCGAAGAGACCCAGTACTTC. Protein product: CASLRGARSEETQYF.

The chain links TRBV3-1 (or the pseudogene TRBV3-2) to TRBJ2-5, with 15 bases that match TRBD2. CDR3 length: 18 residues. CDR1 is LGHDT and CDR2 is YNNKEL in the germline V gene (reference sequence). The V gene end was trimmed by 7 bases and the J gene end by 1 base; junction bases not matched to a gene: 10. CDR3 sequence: CASKPRTSGGASQETQYF. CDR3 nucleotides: TGTGCCAGCAAGCCAAGGACTAGCGGGGGGGCCTCCCAAGAGACCCAGTACTTC.

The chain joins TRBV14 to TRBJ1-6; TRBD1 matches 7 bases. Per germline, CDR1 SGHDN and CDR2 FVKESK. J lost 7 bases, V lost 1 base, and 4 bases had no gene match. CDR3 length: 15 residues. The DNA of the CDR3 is TGTGCCAGCAGCCAAGTACAGGGGAGGAATTCACCCCTCCACTTT. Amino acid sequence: CASSQVQGRNSPLHF.

CDR3 in DNA: TGTGCCAGCAGCCCTCCGGGACTAGCAATCCAAGAGACCCAGTACTTC. Encoded protein: CASSPPGLAIQETQYF. The rearrangement uses TRBV7-2 and TRBJ2-5; 9 nucleotides agree with TRBD2. The CDR3 spans 16 residues. Germline V lookup: CDR1 SGHTA, CDR2 FQGNSA. V gave up 5 bases and J gave up 1 base; unmatched junction bases: 8.

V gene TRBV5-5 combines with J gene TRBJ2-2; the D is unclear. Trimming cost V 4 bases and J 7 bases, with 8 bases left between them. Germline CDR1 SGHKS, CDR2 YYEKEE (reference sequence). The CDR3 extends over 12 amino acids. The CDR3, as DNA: TGTGCCAGCAGCCCCCAGGTCGGGGAGCTGTTTTTT. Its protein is CASSPQVGELFF.

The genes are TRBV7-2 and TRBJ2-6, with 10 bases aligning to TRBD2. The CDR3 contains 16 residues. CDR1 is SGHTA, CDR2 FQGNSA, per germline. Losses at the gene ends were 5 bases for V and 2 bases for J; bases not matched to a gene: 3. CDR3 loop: CASSILAGPGANVLTF. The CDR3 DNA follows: TGTGCCAGCAGCATACTAGCGGGGCCTGGGGCCAACGTCCTGACTTTC.

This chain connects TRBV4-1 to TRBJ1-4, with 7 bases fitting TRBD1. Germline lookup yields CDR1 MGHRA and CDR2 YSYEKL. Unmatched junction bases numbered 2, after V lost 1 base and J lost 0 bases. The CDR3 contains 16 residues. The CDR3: CASSQGQGATNEKLFF. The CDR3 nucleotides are TGCGCCAGCAGCCAAGGACAGGGTGCAACTAATGAAAAACTGTTTTTT.

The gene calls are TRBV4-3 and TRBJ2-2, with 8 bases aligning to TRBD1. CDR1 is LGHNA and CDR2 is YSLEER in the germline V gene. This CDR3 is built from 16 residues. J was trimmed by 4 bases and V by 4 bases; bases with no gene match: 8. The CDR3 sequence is CASSRTTGGGTGELFF. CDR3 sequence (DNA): TGCGCCAGCAGCCGGACCACAGGGGGTGGCACCGGGGAGCTGTTTTTT.

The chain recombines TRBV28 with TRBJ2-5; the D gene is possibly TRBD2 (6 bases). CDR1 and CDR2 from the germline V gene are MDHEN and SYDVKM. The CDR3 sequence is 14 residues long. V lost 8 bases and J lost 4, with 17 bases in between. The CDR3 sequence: CASRSVGGSETQYF. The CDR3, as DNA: TGTGCCAGCCGATCAGTCGGGGGTTCAGAGACCCAGTACTTC. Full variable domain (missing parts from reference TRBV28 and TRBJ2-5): DVKVTQSSRYLVKRTGEKVFLECVQDMDHENMFWYRQDPGLGLRLIYFSYDVKMKEKGDIPEGYSVSREKKERFSLILESASTNQTSMYLCASRSVGGSETQYFGPGTRLLVL.

The CDR3 DNA is TGTGCCACCAGTGGAGATCGGGCAGGGGCAGACTATGGCTACACCTTC. Protein product: CATSGDRAGADYGYTF. The gene calls are TRBV24-1 and TRBJ1-2, with D perhaps matching TRBD1 (6 bases). Trimming stripped 5 bases from V and 3 bases from J, with 18 bases between. The CDR3 is 16 amino acids. Per germline, CDR1 KGHDR and CDR2 SFDVKD.

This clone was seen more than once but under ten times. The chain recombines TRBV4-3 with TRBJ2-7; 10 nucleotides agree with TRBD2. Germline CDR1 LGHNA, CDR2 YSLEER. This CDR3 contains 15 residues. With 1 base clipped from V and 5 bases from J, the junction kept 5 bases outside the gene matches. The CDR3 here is CASSQARAGGHEQYF. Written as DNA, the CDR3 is TGCGCCAGCAGCCAAGCCCGAGCGGGGGGGCACGAGCAGTACTTC.

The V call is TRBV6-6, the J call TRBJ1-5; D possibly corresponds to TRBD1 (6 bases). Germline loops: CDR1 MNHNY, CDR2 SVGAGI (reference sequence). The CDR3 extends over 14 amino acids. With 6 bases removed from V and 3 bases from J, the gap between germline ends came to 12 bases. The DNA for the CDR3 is TGTGCCAGCAGACTCCAGGGGAACAATCAGCCCCAGCATTTT. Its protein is CASRLQGNNQPQHF.

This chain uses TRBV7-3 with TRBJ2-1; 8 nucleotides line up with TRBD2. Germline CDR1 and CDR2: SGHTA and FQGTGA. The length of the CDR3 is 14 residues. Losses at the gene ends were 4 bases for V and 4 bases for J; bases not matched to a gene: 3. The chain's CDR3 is CASSSGLAYNEQFF. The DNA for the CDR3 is TGTGCCAGCAGCTCCGGACTAGCTTACAATGAGCAGTTCTTC.

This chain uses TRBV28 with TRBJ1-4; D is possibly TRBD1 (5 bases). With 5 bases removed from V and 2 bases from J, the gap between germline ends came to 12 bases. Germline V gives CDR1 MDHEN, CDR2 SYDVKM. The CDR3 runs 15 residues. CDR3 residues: CASSPPRQTNEKLFF. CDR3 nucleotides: TGTGCCAGCAGTCCACCCAGACAGACTAATGAAAAACTGTTTTTT.

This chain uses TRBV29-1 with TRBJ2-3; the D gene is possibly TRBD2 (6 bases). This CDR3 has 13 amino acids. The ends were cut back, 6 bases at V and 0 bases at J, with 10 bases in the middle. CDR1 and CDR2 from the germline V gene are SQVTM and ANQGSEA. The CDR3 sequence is CSVAGTSTDTQYF. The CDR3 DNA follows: TGCAGCGTAGCCGGGACTAGCACAGATACGCAGTATTTT.

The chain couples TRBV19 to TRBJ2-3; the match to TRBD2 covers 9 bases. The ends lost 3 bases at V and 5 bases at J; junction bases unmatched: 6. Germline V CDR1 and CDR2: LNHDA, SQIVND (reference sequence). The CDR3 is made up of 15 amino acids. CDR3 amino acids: CASSMYAGGKDTQYF. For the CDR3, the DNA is TGTGCCAGTAGTATGTACGCGGGGGGGAAAGATACGCAGTATTTT.

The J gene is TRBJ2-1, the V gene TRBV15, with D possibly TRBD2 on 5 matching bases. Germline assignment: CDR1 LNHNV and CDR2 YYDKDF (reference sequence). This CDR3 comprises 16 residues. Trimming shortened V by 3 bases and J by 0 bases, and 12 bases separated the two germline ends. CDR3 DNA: TGTGCCACCAGCAGCGGACTCTCCTCCTCCTACAATGAGCAGTTCTTC. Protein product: CATSSGLSSSYNEQFF.

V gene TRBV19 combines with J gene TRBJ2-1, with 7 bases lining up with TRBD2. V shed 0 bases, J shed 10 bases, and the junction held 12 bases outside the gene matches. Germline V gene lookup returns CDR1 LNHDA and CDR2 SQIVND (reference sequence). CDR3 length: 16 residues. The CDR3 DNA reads TGTGCCAGTAGTATAGATCATGGACTAGACGTAGACGAGCAGTTCTTC. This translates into CASSIDHGLDVDEQFF.

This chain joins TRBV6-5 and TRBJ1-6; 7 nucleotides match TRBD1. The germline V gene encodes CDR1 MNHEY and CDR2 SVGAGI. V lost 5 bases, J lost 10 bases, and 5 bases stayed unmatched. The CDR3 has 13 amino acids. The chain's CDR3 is CASSLQGYSPLHF. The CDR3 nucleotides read TGTGCCAGCAGTCTACAGGGGTACTCACCCCTCCACTTT.

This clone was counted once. DNA of the CDR3: TGTGCCAGTAGTCTCCTGACAGGGAATCAGCCCCAGCATTTT. Translated: CASSLLTGNQPQHF. The chain employs TRBV19 and TRBJ1-5; 7 positions agree with TRBD1. Per the germline V gene, CDR1 is LNHDA and CDR2 is SQIVND (reference sequence). V lost 5 bases and J lost 4; bases outside the gene matches: 5. CDR3 length: 14 residues. Together with reference TRBV19 and TRBJ1-5, the CDR3 gives the full variable domain: DGGITQSPKYLFRKEGQNVTLSCEQNLNHDAMYWYRQDPGQGLRLIYYSQIVNDFQKGDIAEGYSVSREKKESFPLTVTSAQKNPTAFYLCASSLLTGNQPQHFGDGTRLSIL.

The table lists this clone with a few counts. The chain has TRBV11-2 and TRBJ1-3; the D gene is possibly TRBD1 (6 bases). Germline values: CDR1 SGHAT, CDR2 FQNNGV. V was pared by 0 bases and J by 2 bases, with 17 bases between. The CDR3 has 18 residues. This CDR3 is CASSLDLSPSGAGNTIYF. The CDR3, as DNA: TGTGCCAGCAGCTTAGATTTAAGCCCTTCAGGGGCTGGAAACACCATATATTTT.

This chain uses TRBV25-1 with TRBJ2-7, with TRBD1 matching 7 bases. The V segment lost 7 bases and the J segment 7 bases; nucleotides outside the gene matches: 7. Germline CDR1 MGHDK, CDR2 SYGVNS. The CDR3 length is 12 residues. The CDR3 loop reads CASKGGSWEQYF. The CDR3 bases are TGTGCCAGCAAAGGGGGCTCGTGGGAGCAGTACTTC.